These 10 T cell receptor beta chains originate from one sample sequenced in a study of graft-versus-host responses after intestinal transplantation. What these receptors recognize is not known. Produced via immunoSEQ multiplex PCR; TCRdb's table is partial and in-frame only. This sample yields 40,000 to 55,000 clones, of which roughly 90% are seen a single time; 0.62% belongs to the top ten. Here the sequenced sample was unstimulated CD4+ T cells sorted from spleen or lymph node cells, taken before transplant. The receptors here all came from a human donor who was the organ donor for an intestinal transplant.

The chain carries TRBV2 and TRBJ2-1, with 7 bases that match TRBD1. The CDR3 is made up of 13 amino acids. The V and J ends lost 6 bases and 7 bases, in that order; junction bases with no gene match: 6. The germline V gene encodes CDR1 SNHLY and CDR2 FYNNEI. In DNA form, the CDR3 reads TGTGCCAGCAGAGAGAGCAGGGGGAATGAGCAGTTCTTC. Translated: CASRESRGNEQFF.

V and J are TRBV5-1 and TRBJ2-7; 10 bases fit TRBD1. The CDR3 has 15 amino acids. In germline, CDR1 is SGHRS, CDR2 YFSETQ. The junction had 8 bases not matched to a gene; V was cut back by 2 bases and J by 6 bases. For the CDR3, the DNA is TGCGCCAGCAGCTTTTCTCAGGGACAGGGGCGCGAGCAGTACTTC. It encodes CASSFSQGQGREQYF.

The CDR3 sequence is CASISGPGQGRSPYNEQFF. CDR3 coding DNA: TGTGCCAGCATATCGGGACCGGGACAGGGACGTAGCCCCTACAATGAGCAGTTCTTC. This rearrangement joins TRBV21-1 to TRBJ2-1; the D call TRBD1 from the table was never checked on the DNA. TRBV21-1 is labeled a pseudogene. The CDR3 totals 19 residues.

This chain joins TRBV9 and TRBJ2-3; 10 nucleotides agree with TRBD2. The V segment lost 0 bases and the J segment 2 bases; nucleotides outside the gene matches: 9. The CDR3 sequence is 18 residues long. The germline CDR1 and CDR2 sequences are SGDLS and YYNGEE. DNA of the CDR3: TGTGCCAGCAGCGTAGAGGGACTAGCGAACACACACACAGATACGCAGTATTTT. Its protein product is CASSVEGLANTHTDTQYF.

This chain connects TRBV7-9 to TRBJ1-2; D is ambiguous. Germline loops: CDR1 SEHNR, CDR2 FQNEAQ (reference sequence). This CDR3 has 12 residues. V lost 6 bases and J 1 base, leaving 6 bases between the germline ends. This CDR3 reads CASRSFNYGYTF. The CDR3 DNA sequence: TGTGCCAGCAGGTCTTTTAACTATGGCTACACCTTC.

The rearrangement uses TRBV30 and TRBJ1-2, with D maybe TRBD1 (5 bases). The CDR3 extends over 13 amino acids. Germline CDR1 GTSNPN, CDR2 SVGIG (reference sequence). V lost 0 bases, J lost 14 bases, and 19 bases lay in between. The CDR3 protein is CAWSVGAQKTITF. The CDR3 DNA reads as TGTGCCTGGAGTGTTGGGGCCCAAAAGACAATTACCTTC.

The V call is TRBV27, the J call TRBJ2-1; no firm D call. Trimming took off 4 bases at V and 0 bases at J, with 13 bases between the two ends. The CDR3 runs to 16 residues. Per the germline V gene, CDR1 is MNHEY and CDR2 is SMNVEV (reference sequence). The CDR3 coding sequence is TGTGCCAGCAGTTACCGCGGAACCCTCTCCTACAATGAGCAGTTCTTC. As protein: CASSYRGTLSYNEQFF.

The chain is built from TRBV9 and TRBJ2-7, with TRBD1 as a possible D gene (6 bases). CDR1 SGDLS and CDR2 YYNGEE come from the germline V gene. This CDR3 is built from 15 residues. V lost 4 bases and J 0 bases, leaving 14 bases between the germline ends. The CDR3 protein is CASSPSGQTSYEQYF. The CDR3 coding sequence is TGTGCCAGCAGCCCGTCCGGACAGACCTCCTACGAGCAGTACTTC.

V usage is TRBV5-1 and J usage is TRBJ2-7; 10 positions match TRBD1. J gave up 3 bases and V 2 bases, and 5 bases lay outside the gene matches. This CDR3 contains 15 residues. Germline CDR1 and CDR2: SGHRS and YFSETQ. Here the CDR3 DNA reads TGCGCCAGCAGCTTCTACGGGACAGGGGACTACGAGCAGTACTTC. Translating gives CASSFYGTGDYEQYF.

The gene calls are TRBV5-6 and TRBJ1-2; D ambiguous. V was shortened by 2 bases and J by 7 bases, with 18 bases between the two germline ends. CDR1 is SGHDT, CDR2 YYEEEE, per germline. The CDR3 is 15 residues long. The DNA of the CDR3 is TGTGCCAGCAGCTTTCCCCTACCGGCCGAGGGTGGCTACACCTTC. Translating gives CASSFPLPAEGGYTF.